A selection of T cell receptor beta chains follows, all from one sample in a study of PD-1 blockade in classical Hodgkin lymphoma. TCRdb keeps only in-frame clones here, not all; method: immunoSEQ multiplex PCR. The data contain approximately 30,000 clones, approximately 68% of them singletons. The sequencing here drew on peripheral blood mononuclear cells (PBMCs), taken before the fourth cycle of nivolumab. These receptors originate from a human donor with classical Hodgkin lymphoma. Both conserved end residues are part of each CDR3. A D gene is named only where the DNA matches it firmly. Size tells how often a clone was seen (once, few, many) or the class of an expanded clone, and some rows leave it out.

CDR3: CASSYSDRGYEQYF; DNA: TGTGCCAGCAGCTATTCGGACAGGGGCTACGAGCAGTACTTC; J: TRBJ2-7; D: TRBD1; V: TRBV11-2; size: -
CDR3: CASSQQQGGYQPQHF; DNA: TGCGCCAGCAGCCAACAACAGGGTGGGTATCAGCCCCAGCATTTT; J: TRBJ1-5; D: -; V: TRBV4-1; size: -
CDR3: CASSPSGRRESNQPQHF; DNA: TGTGCCAGCAGCCCGAGTGGGAGAAGGGAGAGCAATCAGCCCCAGCATTTT; J: TRBJ1-5; D: -; V: TRBV11-1; size: -
CDR3: CASTSVGGQAAF; DNA: TGTGCCAGCACTTCGGTGGGGGGACAGGCCGCTTTT; J: TRBJ1-5; D: TRBD1; V: TRBV6-6; size: -
CDR3: CASSYASGVKNEQYF; DNA: TGTGCCAGCAGCTACGCGTCTGGGGTTAAGAACGAGCAGTACTTC; J: TRBJ2-7; D: -; V: TRBV7-9; size: once
CDR3: CASSLEPGIRGTEAFF; DNA: TGTGCCAGCAGCTTGGAGCCCGGGATCCGGGGCACTGAAGCTTTCTTT; J: TRBJ1-1; D: -; V: TRBV5-8; size: -
CDR3: CAWRGTAGANEKLFF; DNA: TGTGCCTGGAGGGGGACAGCTGGGGCTAATGAAAAACTGTTTTTT; J: TRBJ1-4; D: TRBD1; V: TRBV30; size: once
CDR3: CASSWGAGAGDTQYF; DNA: TGCGCCAGCAGCTGGGGGGCGGGGGCAGGAGATACGCAGTATTTT; J: TRBJ2-3; D: -; V: TRBV5-1; size: -
CDR3: CASSQEGAGQGYGYTF; DNA: TGTGCCAGCAGCCAAGAGGGTGCGGGACAGGGGTATGGCTACACCTTC; J: TRBJ1-2; D: TRBD1; V: TRBV14; size: -
CDR3: CASSALPFLTFF; DNA: TGTGCCAGCAGTGCCCTTCCATTTTTAACCTTCTTC; J: TRBJ1-2; D: -; V: TRBV28; size: -
CDR3: CASSYSGGETQYF; DNA: TGTGCCAGCAGTTACTCAGGTGGAGAGACCCAGTACTTC; J: TRBJ2-5; D: -; V: TRBV6-6; size: -
CDR3: CASSPQGSSGNTIYF; DNA: TGTGCCAGCTCACCACAGGGGAGCTCTGGAAACACCATATATTTT; J: TRBJ1-3; D: -; V: TRBV18; size: -
CDR3: CASNLAGTAGNTIYF; DNA: TGTGCCAGCAACCTCGCCGGGACCGCGGGAAACACCATATATTTT; J: TRBJ1-3; D: -; V: TRBV6-1; size: -
CDR3: CSGRWGTHTDTQYF; DNA: TGCAGCGGTAGGTGGGGAACCCACACAGATACGCAGTATTTT; J: TRBJ2-3; D: -; V: TRBV29-1; size: -
CDR3: CASSRPLSGISTDTQYF; DNA: TGTGCCAGCAGTCGCCCCTTAAGCGGGATAAGCACAGATACGCAGTATTTT; J: TRBJ2-3; D: TRBD2; V: TRBV27; size: -
CDR3: CASSLPAGADTQYF; DNA: TGTGCCAGCAGCTTACCCGCGGGAGCAGATACGCAGTATTTT; J: TRBJ2-3; D: TRBD2; V: TRBV7-8; size: -
CDR3: CATLSGEGGEQYF; DNA: TGTGCCACCCTCTCCGGGGAAGGAGGCGAGCAGTACTTC; J: TRBJ2-7; D: -; V: TRBV10-3; size: -
CDR3: CASGLGAEGGEQFF; DNA: TGTGCTAGTGGTTTGGGGGCCGAGGGCGGTGAGCAGTTCTTC; J: TRBJ2-1; D: -; V: TRBV12-5; size: -
CDR3: CASSLRGQGRDTQYF; DNA: TGCGCCAGCAGCTTGAGGGGACAGGGGAGGGATACGCAGTATTTT; J: TRBJ2-3; D: TRBD1; V: TRBV5-1; size: -
CDR3: CASSEEAGGKNIQYF; DNA: TGTGCCAGCAGTGAAGAGGCGGGAGGGAAAAACATTCAGTACTTC; J: TRBJ2-4; D: TRBD2; V: TRBV6-1; size: few
CDR3: CASSQERGTEIYEQYF; DNA: TGTGCCAGCAGCCAAGAAAGGGGGACCGAGATTTACGAGCAGTACTTC; J: TRBJ2-7; D: -; V: TRBV4-2; size: -
CDR3: CASSTLTGYEQYF; DNA: TGTGCCAGCAGCACCCTGACAGGGTACGAGCAGTACTTC; J: TRBJ2-7; D: TRBD1; V: TRBV7-9; size: -
CDR3: CASSLGEGKISNQPQHF; DNA: TGCGCCAGCAGCTTGGGGGAGGGCAAAATTAGCAATCAGCCCCAGCATTTT; J: TRBJ1-5; D: -; V: TRBV5-1; size: -
CDR3: CASSYQGYGYTF; DNA: TGTGCCAGCAGTTATCAGGGATATGGCTACACCTTC; J: TRBJ1-2; D: -; V: TRBV6-6; size: -
CDR3: CSVEDFSQAGSGANVLTF; DNA: TGCAGCGTTGAAGATTTTAGTCAGGCCGGCTCTGGGGCCAACGTCCTGACTTTC; J: TRBJ2-6; D: -; V: TRBV29-1; size: -
CDR3: CASSPGYQGGEKLFF; DNA: TGTGCCAGCTCACCGGGATATCAGGGAGGTGAAAAACTGTTTTTT; J: TRBJ1-4; D: -; V: TRBV18; size: -
CDR3: CAISETLADLNTEAFF; DNA: TGTGCCATCAGTGAAACCCTTGCAGACTTGAACACTGAAGCTTTCTTT; J: TRBJ1-1; D: -; V: TRBV10-3; size: -
CDR3: CASSVEGLAGASQYF; DNA: TGTGCCAGCAGCGTAGAGGGACTAGCGGGAGCGTCGCAGTATTTT; J: TRBJ2-3; D: TRBD2; V: TRBV9; size: -
CDR3: CASSTTSGTGLASYNEQFF; DNA: TGTGCCAGCAGCACAACTTCCGGGACAGGGTTAGCCTCCTACAATGAGCAGTTCTTC; J: TRBJ2-1; D: TRBD1; V: TRBV7-9; size: few
CDR3: CASSSWGTSSTGELFF; DNA: TGTGCCAGCAGCTCCTGGGGGACCTCCAGCACCGGGGAGCTGTTTTTT; J: TRBJ2-2; D: -; V: TRBV7-2; size: -
CDR3: CASSHKTGQEPQHF; DNA: TGCGCCAGCAGCCACAAGACAGGCCAGGAGCCCCAGCATTTT; J: TRBJ1-5; D: -; V: TRBV4-3; size: -
CDR3: CSVEQVGDEQYF; DNA: TGCAGCGTTGAACAGGTTGGGGACGAGCAGTACTTC; J: TRBJ2-7; D: -; V: TRBV29-1; size: -
CDR3: CASSQVGADTQYF; DNA: TGTGCCAGCAGCCAAGTTGGGGCGGATACGCAGTATTTT; J: TRBJ2-3; D: -; V: TRBV14; size: -
CDR3: CATGQSMNTEAFF; DNA: TGTGCCACGGGACAGTCGATGAACACTGAAGCTTTCTTT; J: TRBJ1-1; D: TRBD1; V: TRBV10-3; size: -
CDR3: CTSSQEIGSGANVLTF; DNA: TGCACCAGCAGCCAAGAAATAGGCTCTGGGGCCAACGTCCTGACTTTC; J: TRBJ2-6; D: -; V: TRBV1; size: -
CDR3: CASSPRRGRNTEAFF; DNA: TGTGCCAGTAGTCCCCGGAGGGGGCGGAACACTGAAGCTTTCTTT; J: TRBJ1-1; D: TRBD1; V: TRBV19; size: -
CDR3: CASSETAYGYTF; DNA: TGTGCCAGCAGTGAAACGGCTTATGGCTACACCTTC; J: TRBJ1-2; D: -; V: TRBV6-1; size: -